This T cell receptor beta chain came from a study of beta chain features in type 1 diabetes. Study in general: Healthy donors resembled patients in age, gender and cell yields. Broader study findings: Shorter TCRB CDR3s, moderately but significantly so, marked every one of the four CD4+ subsets in Type 1 diabetes patients. VDJ junctions sequenced from type 1 diabetes patients showed fewer insertions and more deletions. Any HLA effect on TCRB rearrangement was left unresolved by small sub-analyses.

Expressed TCRB transcripts were sequenced after all isolated RNA was converted to cDNA. The read count averaged roughly 4 million across naive, central memory and regulatory T cell samples. Some clones are missing from TCRdb's copy, which holds only in-frame ones; the method was immunoSEQ multiplex PCR. The sample has 200,000 to 300,000 clones, approximately 14% seen once. CDR1 and CDR2 from the germline V gene are MGHDK and SYGVNS. This CDR3 comprises 13 residues. The ends were cut back, 4 bases at V and 5 bases at J, with 12 bases in the middle. This clone was recorded a few times. The antigen is not known.

Sequenced material: naive CD4+ T cells from blood. The rearrangement joins TRBV25-1 to TRBJ2-7, with a tentative D call TRBD2 (5 bases). The receptor comes from a man in his thirties or forties with type 1 diabetes. The CDR3: CASSAAGWDEQYF. CDR3 in DNA: TGTGCCAGCAGTGCCGCGGGTTGGGACGAGCAGTACTTC.